Shown below are 14 T cell receptor beta chains from a single sample sequenced in a study of T cell responses to AZD1222 COVID-19 vaccine. Repertoires were generated with immunoSEQ multiplex PCR, while TCRdb's copy carries only in-frame clones and drops some. The sample shows approximately 100,000 clones, roughly 87% of them seen only once. This specimen consisted of peripheral blood, obtained on day 0 of AZD1222 vaccination. These receptors were obtained from an adult in good health.

This sequence joins TRBV28 and TRBJ2-7; TRBD2 aligns across 7 bases. CDR3 length equals 14 residues. Germline CDR1 reads MDHEN; CDR2 reads SYDVKM. The trim removed 4 bases at V and 5 bases at J, leaving 8 bases unmatched. The CDR3 reads CASSYGGEGHEQYF. CDR3 bases: TGTGCCAGCAGTTATGGGGGGGAAGGACACGAGCAGTACTTC.

The count of this clone is one. This chain uses TRBV6-5 with TRBJ2-7; 7 nucleotides agree with TRBD1. The CDR3 contains 16 residues. Unmatched junction bases numbered 10, after V lost 3 bases and J lost 2 bases. In germline, CDR1 is MNHEY, CDR2 SVGAGI. As DNA, the CDR3 is TGTGCCAGCAGTTATGGGACAGCTCTCAAAGCCTACGAGCAGTACTTC. It is translated as CASSYGTALKAYEQYF.

The chain couples TRBV6-1 to TRBJ2-1, with TRBD2 identical over 14 bases. J was trimmed by 5 bases and V by 3 bases; bases with no gene match: 3. From germline, CDR1 is MNHNS and CDR2 SASEGT. CDR3 length equals 16 residues. This chain's CDR3 is CASSDEGLAGDNEQFF. The CDR3 DNA is TGTGCCAGCAGTGACGAGGGACTAGCGGGGGACAATGAGCAGTTCTTC.

V gene TRBV11-2 combines with J gene TRBJ2-7; 7 nucleotides match TRBD1. V lost 7 bases and J lost 3; bases outside the gene matches: 9. This CDR3 contains 14 residues. The germline gives CDR1 SGHAT, CDR2 FQNNGV. CDR3 sequence (DNA): TGTGCCAGCACCAAGACAGGGAAACACTACGAGCAGTACTTC. Protein: CASTKTGKHYEQYF.

V and J are TRBV3-1 (or the pseudogene TRBV3-2) and TRBJ1-4; weak D call: TRBD1 (5 bases). Between the trimmed V and J ends, which lost 8 bases and 2 bases, there was a span of 9 bases. This CDR3 is built from 13 residues. In germline, CDR1 is LGHDT, CDR2 YNNKEL (reference sequence). The CDR3 spells CASGGGTNEKLFF. The CDR3 coding sequence is TGTGCCAGCGGTGGGGGGACTAATGAAAAACTGTTTTTT.

The chain links TRBV7-2 to TRBJ2-1; D call uncertain. The germline V gene encodes CDR1 SGHTA and CDR2 FQGNSA. The CDR3 is 14 residues long. V gave up 5 bases and J gave up 0 bases, with 8 bases separating them. CDR3 nucleotide sequence: TGTGCCAGCAGCGTACAGAGCTCCTACAATGAGCAGTTCTTC. It specifies CASSVQSSYNEQFF. The full variable domain, completed using reference TRBV7-2 and TRBJ2-1, is GAGVSQSPSNKVTEKGKDVELRCDPISGHTALYWYRQSLGQGLEFLIYFQGNSAPDKSGLPSDRFSAERTGGSVSTLTIQRTQQEDSAVYLCASSVQSSYNEQFFGPGTRLTVL.

Only one count was recorded for this clone. The V gene is TRBV10-3, the J gene TRBJ2-7; 8 nucleotides align to TRBD2. Germline trimming cut 6 bases from V and 6 bases from J; bases unmatched to any gene: 10. Per germline, CDR1 ENHRY and CDR2 SYGVKD. The CDR3 loop spans 14 amino acids. The CDR3 coding sequence is TGTGCCATCAGCCCAGGACTAGCCATATCCGAGCAGTACTTC. Encoded protein: CAISPGLAISEQYF.

This clone was seen only once. The chain uses TRBV28 and TRBJ1-2; the D is unclear. Trimming took 6 bases from V and 2 from J, leaving 13 bases between them. This CDR3 contains 14 residues. The germline CDR1 and CDR2 sequences are MDHEN and SYDVKM. CDR3 sequence reads: CASSLPGENYGYTF. The DNA of the CDR3 is TGTGCCAGCAGCCTCCCCGGAGAGAACTATGGCTACACCTTC.

A note on this clone: Compared with germline, one end of the junction differs, possibly owing to a read error. The rearrangement uses TRBV28 and TRBJ1-4; perhaps TRBD1 as D (5 bases). The CDR3 totals 14 residues. Looked up from germline, CDR1 is MDHEN and CDR2 is SYDVKM. In nucleotides, the CDR3 is TGTGCCGGCAGCACCGGGGGGTTAGGTGAAAAACTGTTTTTT. The encoded protein is CAGSTGGLGEKLFF.

This chain joins TRBV6-5 and TRBJ1-1, with a possible D match to TRBD1 (6 bases). The CDR3 has 12 residues. The germline V gene encodes CDR1 MNHEY and CDR2 SVGAGI. V dropped 7 bases and J dropped 6 bases, with 12 bases sitting between them. CDR3 loop: CASKRGGAEAFF. The CDR3 DNA reads as TGTGCCAGCAAAAGGGGGGGCGCTGAAGCTTTCTTT.

V usage is TRBV28 and J usage is TRBJ2-3; tentatively, D is TRBD1 (5 bases). The V end was cut by 5 bases, the J end by 8 bases, with 11 bases between. This CDR3 contains 12 residues. The germline V gene has CDR1 MDHEN and CDR2 SYDVKM. DNA for the CDR3: TGTGCCAGCAGTCAGGGTTCCAGTACGCAGTATTTT. Translation gives CASSQGSSTQYF.

V and J are TRBV5-5 and TRBJ2-1; 7 positions match TRBD2. The J segment lost 8 bases and the V segment lost 0 bases, leaving 2 bases of the junction unmatched. This CDR3 contains 13 residues. CDR1 and CDR2 (germline): SGHKS, YYEKEE (reference sequence). This CDR3 is CASSLVRGDEQFF. The CDR3 DNA follows: TGTGCCAGCAGCTTGGTTCGGGGGGATGAGCAGTTCTTC.

The chain is built from TRBV4-3 and TRBJ2-1, with D possibly matching TRBD1 (5 bases). V lost 2 bases and J 8 bases, leaving 10 bases between the germline ends. The CDR3 has 13 amino acids. In germline, CDR1 is LGHNA, CDR2 YSLEER. The CDR3 loop is CASSQTQGYEQFF. For the CDR3, the DNA is TGCGCCAGCAGCCAAACTCAGGGTTATGAGCAGTTCTTC.

This rearrangement joins TRBV11-3 to TRBJ2-5, with 8 bases lining up with TRBD2. This CDR3 comprises 19 residues. Germline CDR1 and CDR2: SGHNT and YENEEA. The trim removed 5 bases at V and 2 bases at J, leaving 19 bases unmatched. CDR3 region: CASSPFRRQYSGGQETQYF. The CDR3 DNA sequence: TGTGCCAGCAGCCCATTTAGACGTCAGTATTCGGGGGGGCAAGAGACCCAGTACTTC.